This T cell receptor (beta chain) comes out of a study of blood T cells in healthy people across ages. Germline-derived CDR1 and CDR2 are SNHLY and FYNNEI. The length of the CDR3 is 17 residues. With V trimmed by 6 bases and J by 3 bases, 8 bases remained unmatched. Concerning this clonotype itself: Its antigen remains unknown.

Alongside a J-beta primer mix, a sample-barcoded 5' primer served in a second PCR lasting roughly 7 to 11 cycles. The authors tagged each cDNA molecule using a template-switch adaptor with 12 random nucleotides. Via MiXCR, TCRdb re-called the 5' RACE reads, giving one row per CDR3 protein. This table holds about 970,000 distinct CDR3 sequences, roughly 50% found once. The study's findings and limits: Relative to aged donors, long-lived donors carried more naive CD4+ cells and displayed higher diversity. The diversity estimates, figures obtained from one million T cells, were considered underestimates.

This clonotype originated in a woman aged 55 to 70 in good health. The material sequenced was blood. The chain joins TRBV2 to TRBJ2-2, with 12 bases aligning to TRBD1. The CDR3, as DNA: TGTGCCAGCAGAGACGGGACAGGGGGCTATTACACCGGGGAGCTGTTTTTT. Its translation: CASRDGTGGYYTGELFF. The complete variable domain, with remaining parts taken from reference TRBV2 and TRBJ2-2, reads EPEVTQTPSHQVTQMGQEVILRCVPISNHLYFYWYRQILGQKVEFLVSFYNNEISEKSEIFDDQFSVERPDGSNFTLKIRSTKLEDSAMYFCASRDGTGGYYTGELFFGEGSRLTVL.